The 25 T cell receptor beta chains below all came from one sample that was sequenced in a study of vaccination and CD4 T cells after COVID-19. The treatment here: roughly 10-day PBMC culture with coronavirus spike peptide pools or control peptides (ViraFEST assay). With the Oncomine TCR Beta short-read assay, DNA from cultured CD4+ T cells was sequenced. TCRdb reanalysed the PCR reads using MiXCR and keeps one entry per CDR3 protein. This repertoire shows 5,000 to 7,500 distinct CDR3 sequences, roughly 60% found once; its top ten account for roughly 21%. No cognate antigen is known for these TCRs. Sequencing was done on a sample of CD4+ T cells from blood, cultured in vitro. Source of these receptors: a human donor who had recovered from COVID-19.

The chain carries TRBV19 and TRBJ2-7; 14 bases agree with TRBD2. J was trimmed by 4 bases and V by 5 bases; bases with no gene match: 4. From germline, CDR1 is LNHDA and CDR2 SQIVND (reference sequence). This CDR3 spans 15 amino acids. The CDR3 region is CASSFRTSGRYEQYF. DNA for the CDR3: TGTGCCAGTAGTTTTCGGACTAGCGGGAGGTACGAGCAGTACTTC.

The chain joins TRBV7-9 to TRBJ1-6; a weak D match, TRBD1 (6 bases). V lost 4 bases and J lost 8, with 15 bases in between. This CDR3 region has 15 residues. CDR1 and CDR2 (germline): SEHNR, FQNEAQ (reference sequence). CDR3 residues: CASSSQGGGDSPLHF. The CDR3 nucleotides are TGTGCCAGCAGCTCGCAGGGAGGGGGGGATTCACCCCTCCACTTT. Based on the CDR3 plus reference TRBV7-9 and TRBJ1-6, the full variable domain is DTGVSQNPRHKITKRGQNVTFRCDPISEHNRLYWYRQTLGQGPEFLTYFQNEAQLEKSRLLSDRFSAERPKGSFSTLEIQRTEQGDSAMYLCASSSQGGGDSPLHFGNGTRLTVT.

This clonotype was detected once. The genes are TRBV12-3 or TRBV12-4 and TRBJ1-3; D not resolved. The ends were cut back, 3 bases at V and 4 bases at J, with 7 bases in the middle. The CDR3 loop spans 13 amino acids. The DNA for the CDR3 is TGTGCCAGCAGTTTTAGTCAGGGAAACACCATATATTTT. Protein product: CASSFSQGNTIYF.

This clonotype was detected only a few times. The V call is TRBV7-2, the J call TRBJ2-5, with TRBD2 matching 10 bases. V shed 5 bases, J shed 4 bases, and the junction held 13 bases outside the gene matches. CDR3 size: 17 residues. CDR1 is SGHTA, CDR2 FQGNSA, per germline. CDR3 sequence reads: CASSPPGLAGGLETQYF. The DNA of the CDR3 is TGTGCCAGCAGCCCCCCGGGGTTAGCGGGAGGACTAGAGACCCAGTACTTC.

The V call is TRBV27, the J call TRBJ1-3, with D hard to call. Trimming cost V 0 bases and J 0 bases, with 9 bases left between them. CDR1 MNHEY and CDR2 SMNVEV come from the germline V gene (reference sequence). CDR3 length: 16 residues. The CDR3 here is CASSLSGPFSGNTIYF. The DNA for the CDR3 is TGTGCCAGCAGTTTATCAGGCCCGTTCTCTGGAAACACCATATATTTT.

This chain links TRBV28 with TRBJ2-3; TRBD2 matches 11 bases. This CDR3 is built from 15 residues. V shed 6 bases, J shed 6 bases, and the junction held 8 bases outside the gene matches. Germline loops: CDR1 MDHEN, CDR2 SYDVKM. The CDR3 is CASSSTSGRRDTQYF. The CDR3 DNA sequence: TGTGCCAGCAGCTCCACTAGCGGGAGAAGGGATACGCAGTATTTT.

This clonotype was counted a few times. V is TRBV7-9 and J is TRBJ2-5; either TRBD1 or TRBD2 may fit D (6 bases each). V was trimmed by 0 bases and J by 5 bases, leaving 10 bases between them. This CDR3 contains 14 residues. Per germline, CDR1 SEHNR and CDR2 FQNEAQ (reference sequence). The CDR3 reads CASSLAGGGETQYF. CDR3 nucleotides: TGTGCCAGCAGCTTAGCGGGGGGCGGTGAGACCCAGTACTTC.

This clonotype is judged large. V and J are TRBV6-1 and TRBJ1-2; 7 bases map to TRBD1. The V segment lost 1 base and the J segment 1 base; nucleotides outside the gene matches: 9. The germline V gene has CDR1 MNHNS and CDR2 SASEGT. The CDR3 is 17 amino acids. Here the CDR3 reads CASSEDLRGRINYGYTF. In nucleotides, the CDR3 is TGTGCCAGCAGTGAAGACCTGAGGGGGCGGATTAACTATGGCTACACCTTC.

This clonotype occurred a few times. J is TRBJ2-2 and V is TRBV20-1, with TRBD1 matching 9 bases. The CDR3 has 16 amino acids. Germline assignment: CDR1 DFQATT and CDR2 SNEGSKA (reference sequence). V was pared by 0 bases and J by 5 bases, with 7 bases of the junction left unmatched. This chain's CDR3 is CSARDSGTGYTGELFF. CDR3 nucleotides: TGCAGTGCTAGAGATTCCGGGACAGGGTATACCGGGGAGCTGTTTTTT.

This clonotype was seen more than once but under ten times. The chain is built from TRBV10-1 and TRBJ2-3, with D possibly matching TRBD1 (6 bases). Germline CDR1 WNHNN, CDR2 SYGVQD (reference sequence). The CDR3 spans 14 residues. V lost 6 bases to trimming and J lost 0 bases, with 10 bases between them. This chain's CDR3 is CASRGALSTDTQYF. As DNA, the CDR3 is TGCGCCAGCAGGGGGGCACTTAGCACAGATACGCAGTATTTT.

The gene calls are TRBV14 and TRBJ1-2, with 7 bases fitting TRBD1. Germline lookup yields CDR1 SGHDN and CDR2 FVKESK. The CDR3 consists of 15 residues. The V and J ends lost 0 bases and 3 bases, in that order; junction bases with no gene match: 4. CDR3 nucleotides: TGTGCCAGCAGCCAAGAAACAGGGGCCTACTATGGCTACACCTTC. Translation gives CASSQETGAYYGYTF.

This clonotype was seen only a few times. The chain carries TRBV28 and TRBJ1-1; D not resolved. The CDR3 covers 12 residues. With 8 bases removed from V and 4 bases from J, the gap between germline ends came to 11 bases. Germline V gene sequence: CDR1 MDHEN, CDR2 SYDVKM. CDR3: CASEEGGTEAFF. DNA of the CDR3: TGTGCCAGCGAGGAAGGCGGCACTGAAGCTTTCTTT.

This clonotype occurred a few times. This sequence joins TRBV20-1 and TRBJ1-5; D might be TRBD1 (6 bases). V was shortened by 5 bases and J by 0 bases, with 11 bases between the two germline ends. The germline V gene has CDR1 DFQATT and CDR2 SNEGSKA (reference sequence). The CDR3 contains 14 residues. CDR3 amino acids: CSAQGYYSNQPQHF. The CDR3 nucleotides are TGCAGTGCTCAGGGGTACTATAGCAATCAGCCCCAGCATTTT.

This chain uses TRBV6-5 with TRBJ2-5; 15 bases are shared with TRBD2. Unmatched junction bases numbered 3, after V lost 0 bases and J lost 4 bases. Per germline, CDR1 MNHEY and CDR2 SVGAGI. The CDR3 consists of 17 residues. The CDR3 nucleotides read TGTGCCAGCAGTTACTCCATGGGACTAGCGGGAGGAGAGACCCAGTACTTC. Translation gives CASSYSMGLAGGETQYF.

The chain links TRBV5-1 to TRBJ2-3; the D is unclear. V lost 5 bases, J lost 1 base, and 11 bases lay in between. The CDR3 loop spans 14 amino acids. Germline CDR1 is SGHRS and CDR2 is YFSETQ. The CDR3, as DNA: TGCGCCAGCAGAGGGATGTCGGGCACAGATACGCAGTATTTT. This sequence encodes CASRGMSGTDTQYF.

The CDR3 here is CASSLVGREGGNTIYF. The CDR3 nucleotides read TGTGCCAGCAGCTTAGTCGGCAGGGAGGGTGGAAACACCATATATTTT. The chain links TRBV7-8 to TRBJ1-3; D may be TRBD1 (5 bases). The germline CDR1 and CDR2 sequences are SGHVS and FQNEAQ. The CDR3 totals 16 residues. Trimming stripped 1 base from V and 3 bases from J, with 13 bases between.

This chain uses TRBV29-1 with TRBJ2-7; 11 nucleotides match TRBD1. V dropped 6 bases and J dropped 7; count of bases not matched to a gene: 11. The CDR3 consists of 14 residues. Germline-derived CDR1 and CDR2 are SQVTM and ANQGSEA. The CDR3 DNA reads TGCAGCGTACGGGGACAGGGGGGCTCTAATGAGCAGTACTTC. It encodes CSVRGQGGSNEQYF.

This clonotype has just one count. V gene TRBV18 combines with J gene TRBJ1-1, with a weak D call TRBD1 (5 bases). The germline V and J ends were trimmed by 4 bases and 4 bases, with 10 bases remaining between them. From germline, CDR1 is KGHSH and CDR2 LQKENI. The CDR3 is 13 amino acids. CDR3 loop: CASSRLTGTEAFF. CDR3 DNA sequence: TGTGCCAGCTCACGCCTTACAGGCACTGAAGCTTTCTTT.

The V and J genes are TRBV7-8 and TRBJ2-7; 9 bases are shared with TRBD1. The CDR3 loop spans 16 amino acids. The trim removed 6 bases at V and 1 base at J, leaving 10 bases unmatched. CDR1 and CDR2 from the germline V gene are SGHVS and FQNEAQ. Written as DNA, the CDR3 is TGTGCCAGCAGACCTATCGGGGGACAGGGATCCTACGAGCAGTACTTC. This gives the protein CASRPIGGQGSYEQYF.

The rearrangement uses TRBV2 and TRBJ1-2, with TRBD1 matching over 9 bases. The CDR3 consists of 13 residues. The germline V gene has CDR1 SNHLY and CDR2 FYNNEI. Germline trimming cut 5 bases from V and 5 bases from J; bases unmatched to any gene: 3. The CDR3 loop is CASSPGQGYGYTF. The CDR3 coding sequence is TGTGCCAGCAGTCCGGGACAGGGATATGGCTACACCTTC.

The chain carries TRBV20-1 and TRBJ2-7; TRBD2 aligns across 8 bases. Germline CDR1 DFQATT, CDR2 SNEGSKA (reference sequence). V trimming: 3 bases; J trimming: 4 bases; junction bases outside the gene matches: 11. This CDR3 comprises 15 residues. CDR3 nucleotide sequence: TGCAGTGCTAGGCCGAACGGGGGGGCGATGTACGAGCAGTACTTC. Its translation: CSARPNGGAMYEQYF.

CDR3 in amino acids: CASSGLDSSTYEQYF. The CDR3 coding sequence is TGTGCCAGCAGTGGGTTGGACAGCTCTACCTACGAGCAGTACTTC. This chain connects TRBV6-1 to TRBJ2-7; tentatively, D is TRBD1 (6 bases). CDR1 and CDR2 from the germline V gene are MNHNS and SASEGT. The CDR3 covers 15 residues. V dropped 4 bases and J dropped 2 bases, with 15 bases sitting between them.

The chain joins TRBV18 to TRBJ1-5, with TRBD1 as a possible D gene (6 bases). V lost 3 bases to trimming and J lost 0 bases, with 9 bases between them. There are 15 residues in the CDR3. CDR1 and CDR2 (germline): KGHSH, LQKENI. For the CDR3, the DNA is TGTGCCAGCTCACCTGGACAGTTTAGCAATCAGCCCCAGCATTTT. It codes for CASSPGQFSNQPQHF.

The chain uses TRBV19 and TRBJ1-2; TRBD1 agrees at 10 bases. This CDR3 has 17 amino acids. The germline CDR1 and CDR2 sequences are LNHDA and SQIVND (reference sequence). V shed 5 bases, J shed 3 bases, and the junction held 12 bases outside the gene matches. CDR3 residues: CASSFLGTGDTYYGYTF. The CDR3 DNA is TGTGCCAGTAGTTTCCTGGGGACAGGGGACACCTACTATGGCTACACCTTC.

The chain employs TRBV5-1 and TRBJ1-4, with 8 bases matching TRBD1. Germline-derived CDR1 and CDR2 are SGHRS and YFSETQ. This CDR3 contains 15 residues. The ends lost 5 bases at V and 0 bases at J; junction bases unmatched: 3. CDR3 region: CASRTTGATNEKLFF. The DNA of the CDR3 is TGCGCCAGCAGGACGACAGGGGCAACTAATGAAAAACTGTTTTTT.